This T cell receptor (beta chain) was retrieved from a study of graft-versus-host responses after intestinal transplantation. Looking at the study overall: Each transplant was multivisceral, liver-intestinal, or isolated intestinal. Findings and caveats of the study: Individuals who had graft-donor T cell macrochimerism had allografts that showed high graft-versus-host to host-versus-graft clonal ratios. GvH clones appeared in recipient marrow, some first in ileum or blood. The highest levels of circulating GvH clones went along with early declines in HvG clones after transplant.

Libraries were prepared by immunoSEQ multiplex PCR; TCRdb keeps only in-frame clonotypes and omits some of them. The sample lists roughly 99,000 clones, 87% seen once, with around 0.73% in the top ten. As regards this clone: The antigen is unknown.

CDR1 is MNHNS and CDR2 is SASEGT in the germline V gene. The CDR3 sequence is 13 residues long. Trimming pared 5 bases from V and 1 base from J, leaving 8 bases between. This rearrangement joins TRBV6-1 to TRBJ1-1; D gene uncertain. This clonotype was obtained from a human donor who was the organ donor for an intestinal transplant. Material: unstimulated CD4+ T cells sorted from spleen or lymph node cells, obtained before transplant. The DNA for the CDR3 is TGTGCCAGCAGTCCTCGAAGGAACACTGAAGCTTTCTTT. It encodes CASSPRRNTEAFF.